The clone carrying this TCR beta chain occurred once. No antigen is known for it. Researchers ran the PCR with 60 Vbeta and 13 Jbeta primers. TCRdb's copy holds only in-frame clones and misses some; the assay was immunoSEQ multiplex PCR. The sample holds 150,000 to 200,000 clones, around 83% seen once. The data were obtained in a study of cytomegalovirus exposure and HLA in healthy donors. Study at large: Researchers previously reported finding roughly 120 million unique TCR beta sequences from 150 million to 200 million T cells. Tens of millions of unique TCRs from HLA-typed donors were held in an early release of data.

The study's findings and limits: A few V segments could not be told apart, such as TRBV6-2 and TRBV6-3, and were left out. Some public TCRs appeared in many individuals, while most sequences were rare.

The V gene's germline CDR1 is GTSNPN and CDR2 SVGIG (reference sequence). Trimming cost V 3 bases and J 3 bases, with 6 bases left between them. CDR3 size: 11 residues. The sample comprised PBMCs. The source of this sequence is a man in his thirties or forties in good health and CMV-seropositive. The chain uses TRBV30 and TRBJ2-7; D is unclear. In nucleotides, the CDR3 is TGTGCCTGGAGCTCCCTCTACGAGCAGTACTTC. This sequence encodes CAWSSLYEQYF.